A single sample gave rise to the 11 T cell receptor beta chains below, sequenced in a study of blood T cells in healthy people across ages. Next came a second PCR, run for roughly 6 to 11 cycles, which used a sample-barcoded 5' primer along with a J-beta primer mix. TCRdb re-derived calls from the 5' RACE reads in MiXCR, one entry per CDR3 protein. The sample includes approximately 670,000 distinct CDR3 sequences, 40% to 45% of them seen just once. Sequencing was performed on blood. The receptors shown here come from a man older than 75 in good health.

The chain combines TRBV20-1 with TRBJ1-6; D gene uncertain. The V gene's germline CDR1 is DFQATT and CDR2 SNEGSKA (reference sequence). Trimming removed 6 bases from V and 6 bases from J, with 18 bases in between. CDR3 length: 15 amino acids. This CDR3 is CSAPVGGDLNSPLHF. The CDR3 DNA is TGCAGTGCCCCCGTGGGCGGAGACCTTAATTCACCCCTCCACTTT.

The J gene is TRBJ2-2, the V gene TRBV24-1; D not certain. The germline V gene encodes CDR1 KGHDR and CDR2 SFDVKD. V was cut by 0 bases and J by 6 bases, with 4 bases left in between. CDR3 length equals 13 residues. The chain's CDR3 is CATSDLSPGELFF. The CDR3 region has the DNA TGTGCCACCAGTGATTTGTCCCCCGGGGAGCTGTTTTTT.

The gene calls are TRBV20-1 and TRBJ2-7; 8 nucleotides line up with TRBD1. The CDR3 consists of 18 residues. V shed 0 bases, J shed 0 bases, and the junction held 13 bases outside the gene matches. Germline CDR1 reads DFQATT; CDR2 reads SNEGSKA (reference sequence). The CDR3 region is CSARDDVSGGLSSYEQYF. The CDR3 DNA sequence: TGCAGTGCTAGAGATGATGTTTCAGGGGGCTTAAGCTCCTACGAGCAGTACTTC.

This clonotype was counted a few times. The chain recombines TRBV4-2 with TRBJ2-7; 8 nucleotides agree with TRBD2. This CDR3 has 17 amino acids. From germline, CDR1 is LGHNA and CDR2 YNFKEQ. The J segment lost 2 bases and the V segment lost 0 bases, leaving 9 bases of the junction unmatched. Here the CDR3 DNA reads TGTGCCAGCAGCCAAGATTCGGGGGGGAAGGAGGCCTACGAGCAGTACTTC. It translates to CASSQDSGGKEAYEQYF.

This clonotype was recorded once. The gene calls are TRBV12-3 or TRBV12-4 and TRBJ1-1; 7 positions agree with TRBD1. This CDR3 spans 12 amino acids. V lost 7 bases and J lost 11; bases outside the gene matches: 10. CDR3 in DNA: TGTGCCAGCACCCTTTCCGACAGGGATGCTTTCTTT. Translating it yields CASTLSDRDAFF.

The CDR3 nucleotides read TGTGCCAGCAAGCGGGAGGTCACAGATACGCAGTATTTT. Translation: CASKREVTDTQYF. V usage is TRBV27 and J usage is TRBJ2-3; 9 bases line up with TRBD2. V was pared by 7 bases and J by 2 bases, with 1 base of the junction left unmatched. Germline CDR1 reads MNHEY; CDR2 reads SMNVEV (reference sequence). CDR3 length: 13 residues.

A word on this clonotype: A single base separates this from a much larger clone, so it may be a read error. DNA for the CDR3: TGCGCCAGCAGCCCCGTACGGGGAACCTACGAGCAGTACTTC. As protein: CASSPVRGTYEQYF. The rearrangement links TRBV4-3 to TRBJ2-7, with D perhaps matching TRBD2 (5 bases). V was trimmed by 4 bases and J by 2 bases, leaving 12 bases between them. CDR1 is LGHNA, CDR2 YSLEER, per germline. This CDR3 has 14 amino acids.

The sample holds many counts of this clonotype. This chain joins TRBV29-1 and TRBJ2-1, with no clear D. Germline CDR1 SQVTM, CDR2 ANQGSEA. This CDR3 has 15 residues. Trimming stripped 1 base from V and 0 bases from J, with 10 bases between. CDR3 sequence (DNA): TGCAGCGTTGAAGTTCCTCTGAGCTCCTACAATGAGCAGTTCTTC. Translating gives CSVEVPLSSYNEQFF.

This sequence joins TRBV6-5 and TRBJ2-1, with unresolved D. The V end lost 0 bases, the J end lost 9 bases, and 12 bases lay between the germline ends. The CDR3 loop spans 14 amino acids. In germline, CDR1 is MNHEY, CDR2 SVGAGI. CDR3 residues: CASSYSQRSGEQFF. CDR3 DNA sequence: TGTGCCAGCAGTTACTCCCAAAGGTCGGGTGAGCAGTTCTTC.

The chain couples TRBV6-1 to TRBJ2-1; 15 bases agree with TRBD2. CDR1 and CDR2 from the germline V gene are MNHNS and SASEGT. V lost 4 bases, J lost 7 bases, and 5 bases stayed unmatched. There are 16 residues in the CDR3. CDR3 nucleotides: TGTGCCAGCAGTGGGACTAGCGGGGGGGCTCGAAATGAGCAGTTCTTC. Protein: CASSGTSGGARNEQFF.

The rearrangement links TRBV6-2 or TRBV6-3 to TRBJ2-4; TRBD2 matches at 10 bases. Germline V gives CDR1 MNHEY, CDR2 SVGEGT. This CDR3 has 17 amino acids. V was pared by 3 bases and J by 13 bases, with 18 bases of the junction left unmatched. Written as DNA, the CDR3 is TGTGCCAGCAGTTATGAAGCGGGGGGGCTCCGGGAGCGGGAGCAGTACTTC. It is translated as CASSYEAGGLREREQYF.